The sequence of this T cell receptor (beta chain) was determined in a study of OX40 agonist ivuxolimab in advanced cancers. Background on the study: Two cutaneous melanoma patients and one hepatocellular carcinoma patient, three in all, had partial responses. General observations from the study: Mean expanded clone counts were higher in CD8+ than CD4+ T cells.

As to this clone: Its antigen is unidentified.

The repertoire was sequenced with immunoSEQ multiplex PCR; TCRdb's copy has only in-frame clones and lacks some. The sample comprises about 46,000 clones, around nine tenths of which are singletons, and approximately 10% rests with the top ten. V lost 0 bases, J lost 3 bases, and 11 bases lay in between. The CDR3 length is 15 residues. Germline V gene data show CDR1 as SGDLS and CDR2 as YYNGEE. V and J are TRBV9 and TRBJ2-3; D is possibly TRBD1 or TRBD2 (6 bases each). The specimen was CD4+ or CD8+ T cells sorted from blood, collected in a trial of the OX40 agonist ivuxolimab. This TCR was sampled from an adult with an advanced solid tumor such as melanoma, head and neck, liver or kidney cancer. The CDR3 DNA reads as TGTGCCAGCAGCGTAGAGGGGGGCCGAACAGATACGCAGTATTTT. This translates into CASSVEGGRTDTQYF.